This T cell receptor (beta chain) was observed in a study of molecular identifiers for immune sequencing clone quantification. Broader study findings: Reports indicate spiked Jurkat TCR RNA from one cell could be found among about a million naive cells.

J gave up 4 bases and V 2 bases, and 5 bases lay outside the gene matches. The CDR3 loop spans 14 amino acids. Previously described methods and listed TCR primers were used for bulk TCR libraries. TCRdb passed the PCR reads through MiXCR, listing each CDR3 protein once. Here the sample spans about 640,000 distinct CDR3 sequences, 15% to 20% being singletons. Naive CD8 libraries were made from about 20,000 to 1,000,000 sorted cells, and they used 10%, 30% or 50% RNA. The sorting of naive CD8 T cells used the CD8+CD4-CCR7+CD45RA+ phenotype. This clonotype was observed at least ten times. Antigen specificity is unknown.

J is TRBJ2-7 and V is TRBV12-3 or TRBV12-4; TRBD1 matches 7 bases. This TCR came from a human donor in good health. Some libraries in this study had Jurkat cell RNA spiked in. The sequencing sample was made of naive CD8+ T cells from blood, with Jurkat cell RNA spiked in. Documented subset: FACS-sorted CD8+CD4-CCR7+CD45RA+ naive T cells. CDR3 sequence reads: CASSLITGEYEQYF. The CDR3, as DNA: TGTGCCAGCAGTTTAATAACAGGGGAGTACGAGCAGTACTTC.